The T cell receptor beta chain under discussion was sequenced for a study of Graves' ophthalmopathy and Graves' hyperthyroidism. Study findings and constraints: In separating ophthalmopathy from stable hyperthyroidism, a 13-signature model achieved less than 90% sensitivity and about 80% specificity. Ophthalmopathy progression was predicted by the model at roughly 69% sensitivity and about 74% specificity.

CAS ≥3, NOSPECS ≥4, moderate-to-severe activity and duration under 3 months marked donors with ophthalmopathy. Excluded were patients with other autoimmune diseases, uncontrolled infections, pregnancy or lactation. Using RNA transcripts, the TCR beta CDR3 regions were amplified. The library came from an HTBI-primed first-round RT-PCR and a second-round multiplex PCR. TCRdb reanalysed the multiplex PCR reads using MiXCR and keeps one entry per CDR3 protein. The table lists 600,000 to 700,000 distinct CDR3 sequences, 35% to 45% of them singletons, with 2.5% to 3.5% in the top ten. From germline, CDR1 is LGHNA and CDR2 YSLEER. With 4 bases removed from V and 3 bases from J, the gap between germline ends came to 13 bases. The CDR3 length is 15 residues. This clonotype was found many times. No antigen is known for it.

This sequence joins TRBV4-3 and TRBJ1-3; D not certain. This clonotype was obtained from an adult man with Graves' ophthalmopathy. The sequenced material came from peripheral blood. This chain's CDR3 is CASSPQSVSGNTIYF. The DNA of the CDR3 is TGCGCCAGCAGCCCTCAGAGTGTAAGTGGAAACACCATATATTTT.